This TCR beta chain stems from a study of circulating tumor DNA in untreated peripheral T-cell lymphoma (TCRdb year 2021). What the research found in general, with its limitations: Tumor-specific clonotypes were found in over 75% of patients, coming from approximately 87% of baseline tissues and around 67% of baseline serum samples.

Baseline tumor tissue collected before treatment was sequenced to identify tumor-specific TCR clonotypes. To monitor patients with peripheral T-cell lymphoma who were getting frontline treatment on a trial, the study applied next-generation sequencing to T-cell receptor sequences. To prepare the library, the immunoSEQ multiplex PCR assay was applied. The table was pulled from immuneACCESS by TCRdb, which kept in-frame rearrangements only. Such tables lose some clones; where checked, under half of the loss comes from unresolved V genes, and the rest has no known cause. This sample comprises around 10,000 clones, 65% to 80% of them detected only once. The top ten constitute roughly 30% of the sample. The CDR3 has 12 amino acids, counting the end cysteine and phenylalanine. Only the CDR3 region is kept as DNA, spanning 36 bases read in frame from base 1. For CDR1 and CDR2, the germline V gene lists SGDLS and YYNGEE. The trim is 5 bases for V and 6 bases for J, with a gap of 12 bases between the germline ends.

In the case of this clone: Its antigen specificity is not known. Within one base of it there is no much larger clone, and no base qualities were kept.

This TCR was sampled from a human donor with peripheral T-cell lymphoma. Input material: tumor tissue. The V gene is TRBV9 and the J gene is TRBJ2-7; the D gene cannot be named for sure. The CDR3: CASSEVGVEQYF. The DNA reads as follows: TGTGCCAGCAGTGAGGTAGGAGTCGAGCAGTACTTC. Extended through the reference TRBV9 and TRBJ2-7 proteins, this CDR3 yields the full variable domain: DSGVTQTPKHLITATGQRVTLRCSPRSGDLSVYWYQQSLDQGLQFLIQYYNGEERAKGNILERFSAQQFPDLHSELNLSSLELGDSALYFCASSEVGVEQYFGPGTRLTVT.